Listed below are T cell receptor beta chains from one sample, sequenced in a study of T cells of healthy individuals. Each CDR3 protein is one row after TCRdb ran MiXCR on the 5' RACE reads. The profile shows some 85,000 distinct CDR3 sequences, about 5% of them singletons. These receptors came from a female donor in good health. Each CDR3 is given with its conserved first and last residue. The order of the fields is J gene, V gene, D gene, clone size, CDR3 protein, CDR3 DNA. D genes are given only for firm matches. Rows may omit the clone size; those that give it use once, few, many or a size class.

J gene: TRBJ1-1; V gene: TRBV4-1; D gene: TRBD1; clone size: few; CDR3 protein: CASSLRRQGFAEAFF; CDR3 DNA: TGCGCCAGCAGCCTCAGAAGACAGGGGTTCGCTGAAGCTTTCTTT
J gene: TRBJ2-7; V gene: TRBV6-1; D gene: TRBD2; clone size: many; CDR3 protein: CASRGAGGNEQYF; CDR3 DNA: TGTGCCAGCAGGGGAGCGGGAGGAAACGAGCAGTACTTC
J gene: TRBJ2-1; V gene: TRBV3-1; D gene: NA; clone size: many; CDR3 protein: CASSPFQGANEQFF; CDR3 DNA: TGTGCCAGCAGCCCCTTTCAGGGCGCCAATGAGCAGTTCTTC
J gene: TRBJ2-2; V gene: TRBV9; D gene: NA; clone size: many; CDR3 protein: CASSESVGVELFF; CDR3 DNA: TGTGCCAGCAGCGAGTCGGTGGGAGTGGAGCTGTTTTTT
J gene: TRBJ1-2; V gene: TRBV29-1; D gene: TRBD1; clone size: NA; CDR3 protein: CSVGGTGSGGYTF; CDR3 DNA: TGCAGCGTTGGGGGGACAGGTTCTGGTGGCTACACCTTC
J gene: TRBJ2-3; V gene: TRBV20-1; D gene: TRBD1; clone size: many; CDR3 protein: CSASKAGTGYTDTQYF; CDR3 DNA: TGCAGTGCTAGCAAAGCCGGGACAGGGTACACAGATACGCAGTATTTT
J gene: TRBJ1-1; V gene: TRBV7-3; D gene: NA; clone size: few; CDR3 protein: CASSLNSNTEAFF; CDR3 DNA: TGTGCCAGCAGCTTAAATTCAAACACTGAAGCTTTCTTT
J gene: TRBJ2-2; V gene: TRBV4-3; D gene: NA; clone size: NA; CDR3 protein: CASRYQRNTGELFF; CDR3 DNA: TGCGCCAGCAGATACCAGCGGAACACCGGGGAGCTGTTTTTT
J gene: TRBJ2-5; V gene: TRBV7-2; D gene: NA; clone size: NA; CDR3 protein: CTSSLLSGGGEETQYF; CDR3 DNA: TGTACCAGCAGCTTATTAAGCGGAGGTGGAGAAGAGACCCAGTACTTC
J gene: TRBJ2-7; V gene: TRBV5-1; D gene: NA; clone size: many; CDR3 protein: CASSPPMTSYEQYF; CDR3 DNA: TGCGCCAGCAGCCCTCCCATGACCTCCTACGAGCAGTACTTC
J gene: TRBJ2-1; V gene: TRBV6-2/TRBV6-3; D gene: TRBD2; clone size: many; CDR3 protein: CASRLKVAGTLGNEQFF; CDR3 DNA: TGTGCCAGCAGACTGAAAGTAGCGGGAACATTAGGCAATGAGCAGTTCTTC
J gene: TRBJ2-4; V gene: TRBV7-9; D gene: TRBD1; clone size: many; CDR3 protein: CASSWTGREPPKNIQYF; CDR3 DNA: TGTGCCAGCAGCTGGACAGGGAGAGAACCCCCTAAAAACATTCAGTACTTC
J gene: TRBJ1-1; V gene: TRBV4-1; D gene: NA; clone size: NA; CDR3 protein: CASSQGPPSEEAFF; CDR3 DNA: TGCGCCAGCAGCCAAGGCCCCCCGTCAGAGGAAGCTTTCTTT
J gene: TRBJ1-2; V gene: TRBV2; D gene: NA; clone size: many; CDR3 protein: CASTRRTAPHGYTF; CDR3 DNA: TGTGCCAGCACCCGCCGGACGGCACCCCATGGCTACACCTTC
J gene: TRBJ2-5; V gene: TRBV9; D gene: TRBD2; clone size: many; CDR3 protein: CASSATSVQETQYF; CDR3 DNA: TGTGCCAGCAGCGCGACTAGCGTACAAGAGACCCAGTACTTC
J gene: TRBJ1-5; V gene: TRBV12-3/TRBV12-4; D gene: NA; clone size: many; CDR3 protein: CASSLSPQTPQHF; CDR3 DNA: TGTGCCAGCAGTTTATCCCCCCAGACACCCCAGCATTTT
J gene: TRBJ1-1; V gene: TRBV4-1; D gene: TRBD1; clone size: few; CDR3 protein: CASSPGPPRTGRTEAFF; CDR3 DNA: TGCGCCAGCAGCCCCGGACCCCCAAGGACAGGGAGGACTGAAGCTTTCTTT
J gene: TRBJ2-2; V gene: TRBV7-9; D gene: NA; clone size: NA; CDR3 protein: CASSLETRGRTGELFF; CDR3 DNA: TGTGCCAGCAGCTTAGAAACTCGCGGGCGCACCGGGGAGCTGTTTTTT